The T cell receptor beta chain described here comes from a study of a mutant IDH1 vaccine in newly diagnosed glioma. For the study at large: Sex distribution of treated patients was approximately 60% male and roughly 40% female; mean age was around 42 years. Before enrollment, patients got radiotherapy alone, temozolomide alone, or mostly the combination. Study-wide results and limits: Shifts in the top peripheral T cell clonotypes seemed unrelated to pseudoprogression.

About this clone: Its antigen is unidentified.

Method: immunoSEQ multiplex PCR; TCRdb's copy keeps in-frame clones and lacks some. This table holds 92,000 or so clones, about 80% found once. The CDR3 runs 12 residues. The V gene lost 5 bases and the J gene lost 4 bases, with 6 bases spanning the gap. In germline, CDR1 is SQVTM, CDR2 ANQGSEA. Regarding time point: baseline, week 1 (first vaccination visit). This sample's treatment: pre-vaccination baseline after standard-of-care therapy. Sequencing used PBMCs, obtained from a glioma patient treated with radiotherapy, temozolomide or both. This clonotype originated in a middle-aged man with glioma. Some clones in this sample may be carry-over from other donors' samples. V gene TRBV29-1 combines with J gene TRBJ2-6, with D uncertain. The CDR3 bases are TGCAGCGTTTTCACCGGGGCCAACGTCCTGACTTTC. Translation gives CSVFTGANVLTF.